This T cell receptor beta chain was found in a study of T cell clones after liver transplantation. Data came from immunoSEQ multiplex PCR; TCRdb stores just in-frame clones and leaves some out. The table records approximately 6,400 clones, 80% of them present only once. Germline V gives CDR1 SEHNR, CDR2 FQNEAQ (reference sequence). V lost 5 bases to trimming and J lost 3 bases, with 23 bases between them. The length of the CDR3 is 17 residues. The TCR comes from a human patient who received a liver transplant. Some T cells could come from the graft donor. The J gene is TRBJ2-7, the V gene TRBV7-9; tentatively, D is TRBD2 (7 bases). The material sequenced was CD8+ T cells from blood, taken 45 to 46 months after liver transplant. The CDR3 region is CASSPSQGLGGIYEQYF. CDR3 bases: TGTGCCAGCAGCCCGTCCCAAGGACTAGGGGGGATCTACGAGCAGTACTTC.